The 25 T cell receptor beta chains listed next were all sequenced from one sample in a study of preoperative IRX-2 immunotherapy in early breast cancer. The treatment was: preoperative locoregional IRX-2 cytokine immunotherapy. The data were produced by immunoSEQ multiplex PCR, yet TCRdb's version contains in-frame clones alone and is incomplete. The sample has thousands of clones; 76% are singletons. The starting material was tumor tissue, obtained after IRX-2 immunotherapy. The receptors come from a human donor with breast cancer.

V and J are TRBV6-8 and TRBJ1-5, with D uncertain. V was shortened by 1 base and J by 0 bases, with 7 bases between the two germline ends. Per germline, CDR1 MNHGY and CDR2 SAAAGT. The CDR3 length is 15 residues. DNA of the CDR3: TGTGCCAGCAGTTACTTCGGTTATAGCAATCAGCCCCAGCATTTT. Protein: CASSYFGYSNQPQHF.

The J gene is TRBJ2-7, the V gene TRBV28; 10 nucleotides line up with TRBD1. The ends lost 2 bases at V and 4 bases at J; junction bases unmatched: 5. Looked up from germline, CDR1 is MDHEN and CDR2 is SYDVKM. CDR3 size: 15 residues. The CDR3 DNA reads as TGTGCCAGCAGTTTAGCCCCGGGACAGGGGTACGAGCAGTACTTC. Amino acids: CASSLAPGQGYEQYF.

A few counts support this clone. The chain recombines TRBV6-8 with TRBJ1-1; D possibly corresponds to TRBD1 (5 bases). CDR1 is MNHGY, CDR2 SAAAGT, per germline. Trimming left V 10 bases short and J 5 bases short, with 20 bases between. CDR3 length: 14 residues. In nucleotides, the CDR3 is TGTGCCATCAAGGGGAGGGAAGGAAGAACTGAAGCTTTCTTT. This translates into CAIKGREGRTEAFF.

This chain links TRBV5-1 with TRBJ2-1, with TRBD1 matching 10 bases. The CDR3 has 17 residues. Germline loops: CDR1 SGHRS, CDR2 YFSETQ. V shed 2 bases, J shed 4 bases, and the junction held 9 bases outside the gene matches. The CDR3 sequence: CASSFVTGTGAYNEQFF. CDR3 bases: TGCGCCAGCAGCTTCGTTACCGGGACAGGGGCTTACAATGAGCAGTTCTTC.

Written as DNA, the CDR3 is TGTGCCAGCAGCTCAATCGGGACGGAGGGGACCCAGTACTTC. Protein sequence: CASSSIGTEGTQYF. The V gene is TRBV11-3, the J gene TRBJ2-5, with a tentative D call TRBD2 (6 bases). Germline V gene data show CDR1 as SGHNT and CDR2 as YENEEA. This CDR3 has 14 amino acids. V gave up 4 bases and J gave up 7 bases, with 16 bases separating them.

The J gene is TRBJ1-1, the V gene TRBV6-8; D unclear. The germline V gene encodes CDR1 MNHGY and CDR2 SAAAGT. The CDR3 extends over 13 amino acids. Trimming removed 2 bases from V and 1 base from J, with 5 bases in between. The CDR3 region is CASSYEPNTEAFF. CDR3 bases: TGTGCCAGCAGTTACGAGCCGAACACTGAAGCTTTCTTT.

The V gene is TRBV15, the J gene TRBJ1-5, with TRBD1 as a possible D gene (6 bases). V was trimmed by 0 bases and J by 8 bases, leaving 17 bases between them. The germline V gene has CDR1 LNHNV and CDR2 YYDKDF (reference sequence). The CDR3 spans 16 residues. The CDR3 DNA reads as TGTGCCACCAGCAGAGATAATCGACAGGTCGGGGAGCCCCAGCATTTT. It yields the protein CATSRDNRQVGEPQHF.

V and J are TRBV19 and TRBJ1-4; 11 bases are shared with TRBD1. V lost 4 bases and J lost 0; bases outside the gene matches: 16. Germline-derived CDR1 and CDR2 are LNHDA and SQIVND (reference sequence). The CDR3 is 21 residues long. CDR3 DNA sequence: TGTGCCAGTAGTAGAAAGCCTTGGACAGGGGGCCTCTGGGCAACTAATGAAAAACTGTTTTTT. Amino acids: CASSRKPWTGGLWATNEKLFF.

The J gene is TRBJ1-5, the V gene TRBV28; 8 positions agree with TRBD1. The germline V gene has CDR1 MDHEN and CDR2 SYDVKM. The V gene end was trimmed by 2 bases and the J gene end by 3 bases; junction bases not matched to a gene: 3. This CDR3 is 15 amino acids long. This chain's CDR3 is CASSLPGQANQPQHF. DNA of the CDR3: TGTGCCAGCAGTTTACCGGGACAGGCCAATCAGCCCCAGCATTTT.

The rearrangement links TRBV15 to TRBJ1-2; 9 bases are a match to TRBD1. The CDR3 contains 16 residues. Per germline, CDR1 LNHNV and CDR2 YYDKDF (reference sequence). V lost 2 bases and J lost 4; bases outside the gene matches: 8. CDR3: CATSRHPTGGSYGYTF. The DNA for the CDR3 is TGTGCCACCAGCAGACATCCGACAGGGGGTAGCTATGGCTACACCTTC. Full variable domain (rest looked up from reference TRBV15 and TRBJ1-2): DAMVIQNPRYQVTQFGKPVTLSCSQTLNHNVMYWYQQKSSQAPKLLFHYYDKDFNNEADTPDNFQSRRPNTSFCFLDIRSPGLGDTAMYLCATSRHPTGGSYGYTFGSGTRLTVV.

The chain combines TRBV18 with TRBJ2-2; TRBD1 aligns across 10 bases. Germline loops: CDR1 KGHSH, CDR2 LQKENI. After removal of 0 bases from V and 7 bases from J, the junction contained 2 bases not matched to a gene. The CDR3 totals 15 residues. CDR3 loop: CASSPPGQGIGELFF. The CDR3 DNA sequence: TGTGCCAGCTCACCACCGGGACAGGGGATCGGGGAGCTGTTTTTT.

The chain is built from TRBV5-1 and TRBJ2-3; D perhaps matches TRBD1 (6 bases). Trimming removed 4 bases at V and 2 bases at J, with 14 bases between. Germline CDR1 SGHRS, CDR2 YFSETQ. This CDR3 has 15 amino acids. The CDR3 sequence is CASSPGGQTTDTQYF. Here the CDR3 DNA reads TGCGCCAGCAGCCCTGGGGGCCAAACCACAGATACGCAGTATTTT.

This rearrangement joins TRBV19 to TRBJ2-7, with D possibly being TRBD1 or TRBD2 (5 bases each). Germline V gene lookup returns CDR1 LNHDA and CDR2 SQIVND (reference sequence). V was pared by 6 bases and J by 3 bases, with 9 bases between. The CDR3 covers 12 residues. The CDR3 is CASSRGDYEQYF. DNA for the CDR3: TGTGCCAGTAGCCGGGGCGACTACGAGCAGTACTTC.

The chain recombines TRBV6-8 with TRBJ2-1; a weak D match, TRBD2 (5 bases). Trimming stripped 8 bases from V and 2 bases from J, with 13 bases between. This CDR3 is 14 amino acids long. CDR1 MNHGY and CDR2 SAAAGT come from the germline V gene. The CDR3 bases are TGTGCCAGCGGCATTCAGCGGCCCTACAATGAGCAGTTCTTC. Translation: CASGIQRPYNEQFF.

The chain combines TRBV6-8 with TRBJ1-2; D possibly corresponds to TRBD1 (5 bases). V lost 2 bases and J lost 4, with 17 bases in between. Per the germline V gene, CDR1 is MNHGY and CDR2 is SAAAGT. This CDR3 contains 16 residues. The CDR3 DNA reads TGTGCCAGCAGTTACCTACGGGACGGATCCATCTATGGCTACACCTTC. This encodes CASSYLRDGSIYGYTF.

The V gene is TRBV12-5, the J gene TRBJ2-1; TRBD1 might be the D (5 bases). The CDR3 is 13 amino acids. From germline, CDR1 is LGHNT and CDR2 FRNRAP. CDR3 bases: TGTGCCAGCATCACCTTTAGGGGAAATGAGCAGTTCTTC. This codes for CASITFRGNEQFF. Using reference TRBV12-5 and TRBJ2-1 for the parts outside the CDR3, the full variable domain is DARVTQTPRHKVTEMGQEVTMRCQPILGHNTVFWYRQTMMQGLELLAYFRNRAPLDDSGMPKDRFSAEMPDATLATLKIQPSEPRDSAVYFCASITFRGNEQFFGPGTRLTVL.

The J gene is TRBJ2-7, the V gene TRBV5-1; D perhaps matches TRBD1 (6 bases). Per germline, CDR1 SGHRS and CDR2 YFSETQ. Trimming took 0 bases from V and 5 from J, leaving 12 bases between them. This CDR3 is 14 amino acids long. The CDR3 DNA reads TGCGCCAGCAGCTTGGACAGGGTTGCGAACGAGCAGTACTTC. Its translation is CASSLDRVANEQYF.

The chain uses TRBV5-1 and TRBJ2-7; D is uncertain. Germline lookup yields CDR1 SGHRS and CDR2 YFSETQ. V dropped 0 bases and J dropped 6 bases, with 13 bases sitting between them. CDR3 size: 14 residues. The CDR3 DNA sequence: TGCGCCAGCAGCTTGGAACTCCGAGGTGGCGAGCAGTACTTC. Translated, it gives CASSLELRGGEQYF.

Here the CDR3 reads CASKKDAHSGNTIYF. The CDR3 DNA is TGTGCCAGCAAGAAAGACGCACACTCTGGAAACACCATATATTTT. V is TRBV6-8 and J is TRBJ1-3; no firm D call. CDR1 is MNHGY, CDR2 SAAAGT, per germline. The germline V and J ends were trimmed by 7 bases and 0 bases, with 13 bases remaining between them. This CDR3 has 15 residues.

The rearrangement links TRBV6-8 to TRBJ2-7, with D perhaps assigned TRBD1 or TRBD2 (6 bases each). The CDR3 loop spans 14 amino acids. Germline V gene data show CDR1 as MNHGY and CDR2 as SAAAGT. The ends were cut back, 6 bases at V and 0 bases at J, with 12 bases in the middle. Here the CDR3 DNA reads TGTGCCAGCAGACGAGGGGGGAGCTCCTACGAGCAGTACTTC. As protein: CASRRGGSSYEQYF.

The gene calls are TRBV11-3 and TRBJ1-2; D perhaps matches TRBD1 (5 bases). This CDR3 contains 15 residues. Germline V gene lookup returns CDR1 SGHNT and CDR2 YENEEA. Trimming pared 3 bases from V and 4 bases from J, leaving 15 bases between. The CDR3 reads CASSLGDGAFYGYTF. In nucleotides, the CDR3 is TGTGCCAGCAGCTTGGGGGACGGAGCCTTCTATGGCTACACCTTC. Full variable domain (rest looked up from reference TRBV11-3 and TRBJ1-2): EAGVVQSPRYKIIEKKQPVAFWCNPISGHNTLYWYLQNLGQGPELLIRYENEEAVDDSQLPKDRFSAERLKGVDSTLKIQPAELGDSAVYLCASSLGDGAFYGYTFGSGTRLTVV.

This chain links TRBV5-1 with TRBJ1-4; D is uncertain. The CDR3 is made up of 16 amino acids. Germline assignment: CDR1 SGHRS and CDR2 YFSETQ. Trimming removed 0 bases at V and 4 bases at J, with 13 bases between. The CDR3 sequence: CASSLGGPAGNEKLFF. For the CDR3, the DNA is TGCGCCAGCAGCTTGGGTGGTCCGGCAGGTAATGAAAAACTGTTTTTT.

This chain connects TRBV6-8 to TRBJ2-1, with D perhaps being TRBD1 or TRBD2 (5 bases each). This CDR3 spans 13 amino acids. The V gene lost 6 bases and the J gene lost 9 bases, with 15 bases spanning the gap. Germline V gene lookup returns CDR1 MNHGY and CDR2 SAAAGT. The CDR3 DNA sequence: TGTGCCAGCAGACCCCGAGGGGTGGGTGAGCAGTTCTTC. Protein sequence: CASRPRGVGEQFF.

The rearrangement links TRBV2 to TRBJ2-7; TRBD2 matches 11 bases. V was pared by 7 bases and J by 3 bases, with 11 bases of the junction left unmatched. Germline assignment: CDR1 SNHLY and CDR2 FYNNEI. This CDR3 has 16 amino acids. CDR3 sequence reads: CASTGLAGSIGYEQYF. For the CDR3, the DNA is TGTGCCAGCACCGGACTAGCGGGTTCCATCGGCTACGAGCAGTACTTC.

This chain joins TRBV7-2 and TRBJ2-5, with unresolved D. The germline V and J ends were trimmed by 2 bases and 4 bases, with 14 bases remaining between them. There are 15 residues in the CDR3. Germline V CDR1 and CDR2: SGHTA, FQGNSA. The CDR3 sequence is CASSLPEIKGETQYF. CDR3 in DNA: TGTGCCAGCAGCTTACCCGAGATAAAAGGAGAGACCCAGTACTTC.